This T cell receptor (beta chain) emerged from a study of blood T cell repertoires in COVID-19. Study context: Acute-phase and convalescent COVID-19 samples originated in the United States, Italy and Spain. The analysed material was cDNA or gDNA that came from T cells, B-cell-depleted T cells, or PBMCs.

The CDR3 totals 12 residues. Germline assignment: CDR1 SQVTM and CDR2 ANQGSEA. V was pared by 8 bases and J by 6 bases, with 6 bases of the junction left unmatched. Authors' methods: Amplification with reference gene primers provided the estimates of nucleated cell counts. Profiled with immunoSEQ multiplex PCR; TCRdb holds only in-frame clones, not every one. The V and J calls and the clone size are those of that table, but D and trimming were determined from the DNA. Among around 100,000 clones listed, about 80% were seen once. Sample: peripheral blood. The genes are TRBV29-1 and TRBJ1-1; 10 bases line up with TRBD1. The source of this sequence is a human donor in a cohort sampled during active COVID-19. This CDR3 reads CSFGQGEAEAFF. CDR3 bases: TGCAGCTTTGGACAGGGGGAGGCTGAAGCTTTCTTT.